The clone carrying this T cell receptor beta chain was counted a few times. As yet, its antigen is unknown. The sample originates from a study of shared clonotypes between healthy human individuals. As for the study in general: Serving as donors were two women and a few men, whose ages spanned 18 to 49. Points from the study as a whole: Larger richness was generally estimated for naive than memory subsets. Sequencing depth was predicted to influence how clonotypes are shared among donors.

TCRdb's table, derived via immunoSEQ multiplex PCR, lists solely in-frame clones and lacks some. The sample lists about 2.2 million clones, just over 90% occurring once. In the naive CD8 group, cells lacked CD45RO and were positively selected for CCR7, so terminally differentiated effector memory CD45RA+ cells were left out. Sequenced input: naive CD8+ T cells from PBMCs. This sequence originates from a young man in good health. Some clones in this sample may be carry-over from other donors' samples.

CDR3 bases: TGCGCCAGCAGCCCCGAAAGGAACACTGAAGCTTTCTTT. The encoded protein is CASSPERNTEAFF. This chain connects TRBV5-1 to TRBJ1-1; D gene unclear. The CDR3 spans 13 residues. Germline V gene data show CDR1 as SGHRS and CDR2 as YFSETQ. Trimming left V 4 bases short and J 1 base short, with 8 bases between.